This entry is about one T cell receptor (beta chain). Its specificity is unknown. This CDR3 comprises 12 residues. Germline CDR1 and CDR2: MGHDK and SYGVNS. The ends were cut back, 5 bases at V and 3 bases at J, with 5 bases in the middle. The data stem from a study of T cells after yellow fever vaccination. From the 5' RACE reads, TCRdb called clonotypes with MiXCR, one entry per CDR3 protein. The sample has about 30,000 distinct CDR3 sequences; about 4.4% are singletons. Notes on the study in general: Though it reached lower strength, the secondary response hit its peak faster, day 5 versus 15. Most primary-vaccination clones reappeared after the booster (approximately 95% CD4, 88% CD8).

The rearrangement links TRBV25-1 to TRBJ1-3; D gene uncertain. The specimen was CD8+ T cells sorted from PBMCs, collected 5 days after the yellow fever booster vaccination. The receptor comes from a man aged 30 to 39 who received the YFV17D yellow fever vaccine. In DNA, the CDR3 is TGTGCCAGCAGTAGAGGTGGAAACACCATATATTTT. The encoded protein is CASSRGGNTIYF.